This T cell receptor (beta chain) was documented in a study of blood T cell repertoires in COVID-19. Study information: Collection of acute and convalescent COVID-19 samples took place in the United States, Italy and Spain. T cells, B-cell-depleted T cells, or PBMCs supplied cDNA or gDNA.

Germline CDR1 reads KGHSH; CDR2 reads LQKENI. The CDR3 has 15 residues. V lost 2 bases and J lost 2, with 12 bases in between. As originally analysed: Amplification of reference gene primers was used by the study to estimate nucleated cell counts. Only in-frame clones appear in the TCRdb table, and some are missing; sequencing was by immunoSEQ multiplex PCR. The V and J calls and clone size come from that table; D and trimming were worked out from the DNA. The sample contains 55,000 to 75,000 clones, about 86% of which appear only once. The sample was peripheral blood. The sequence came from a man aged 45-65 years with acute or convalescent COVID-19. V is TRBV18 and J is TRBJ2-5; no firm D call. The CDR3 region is CASSPDWAPQETQYF. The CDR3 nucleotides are TGTGCCAGCTCACCAGATTGGGCACCTCAAGAGACCCAGTACTTC. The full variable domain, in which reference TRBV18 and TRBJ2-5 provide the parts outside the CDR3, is NAGVMQNPRHLVRRRGQEARLRCSPMKGHSHVYWYRQLPEEGLKFMVYLQKENIIDESGMPKERFSAEFPKEGPSILRIQQVVRGDSAAYFCASSPDWAPQETQYFGPGTRLLVL.